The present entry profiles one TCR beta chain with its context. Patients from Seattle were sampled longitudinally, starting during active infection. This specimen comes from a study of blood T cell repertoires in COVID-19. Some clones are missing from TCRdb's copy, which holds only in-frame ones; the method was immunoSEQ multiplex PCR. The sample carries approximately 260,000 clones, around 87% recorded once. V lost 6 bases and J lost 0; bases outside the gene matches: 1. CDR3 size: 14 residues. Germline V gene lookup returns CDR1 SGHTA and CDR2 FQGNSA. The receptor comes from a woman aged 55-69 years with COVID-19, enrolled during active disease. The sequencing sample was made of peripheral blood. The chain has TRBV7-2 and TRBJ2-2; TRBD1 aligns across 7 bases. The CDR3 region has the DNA TGTGCCAGCAGGGGGACAGCGAACACCGGGGAGCTGTTTTTT. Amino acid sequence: CASRGTANTGELFF.